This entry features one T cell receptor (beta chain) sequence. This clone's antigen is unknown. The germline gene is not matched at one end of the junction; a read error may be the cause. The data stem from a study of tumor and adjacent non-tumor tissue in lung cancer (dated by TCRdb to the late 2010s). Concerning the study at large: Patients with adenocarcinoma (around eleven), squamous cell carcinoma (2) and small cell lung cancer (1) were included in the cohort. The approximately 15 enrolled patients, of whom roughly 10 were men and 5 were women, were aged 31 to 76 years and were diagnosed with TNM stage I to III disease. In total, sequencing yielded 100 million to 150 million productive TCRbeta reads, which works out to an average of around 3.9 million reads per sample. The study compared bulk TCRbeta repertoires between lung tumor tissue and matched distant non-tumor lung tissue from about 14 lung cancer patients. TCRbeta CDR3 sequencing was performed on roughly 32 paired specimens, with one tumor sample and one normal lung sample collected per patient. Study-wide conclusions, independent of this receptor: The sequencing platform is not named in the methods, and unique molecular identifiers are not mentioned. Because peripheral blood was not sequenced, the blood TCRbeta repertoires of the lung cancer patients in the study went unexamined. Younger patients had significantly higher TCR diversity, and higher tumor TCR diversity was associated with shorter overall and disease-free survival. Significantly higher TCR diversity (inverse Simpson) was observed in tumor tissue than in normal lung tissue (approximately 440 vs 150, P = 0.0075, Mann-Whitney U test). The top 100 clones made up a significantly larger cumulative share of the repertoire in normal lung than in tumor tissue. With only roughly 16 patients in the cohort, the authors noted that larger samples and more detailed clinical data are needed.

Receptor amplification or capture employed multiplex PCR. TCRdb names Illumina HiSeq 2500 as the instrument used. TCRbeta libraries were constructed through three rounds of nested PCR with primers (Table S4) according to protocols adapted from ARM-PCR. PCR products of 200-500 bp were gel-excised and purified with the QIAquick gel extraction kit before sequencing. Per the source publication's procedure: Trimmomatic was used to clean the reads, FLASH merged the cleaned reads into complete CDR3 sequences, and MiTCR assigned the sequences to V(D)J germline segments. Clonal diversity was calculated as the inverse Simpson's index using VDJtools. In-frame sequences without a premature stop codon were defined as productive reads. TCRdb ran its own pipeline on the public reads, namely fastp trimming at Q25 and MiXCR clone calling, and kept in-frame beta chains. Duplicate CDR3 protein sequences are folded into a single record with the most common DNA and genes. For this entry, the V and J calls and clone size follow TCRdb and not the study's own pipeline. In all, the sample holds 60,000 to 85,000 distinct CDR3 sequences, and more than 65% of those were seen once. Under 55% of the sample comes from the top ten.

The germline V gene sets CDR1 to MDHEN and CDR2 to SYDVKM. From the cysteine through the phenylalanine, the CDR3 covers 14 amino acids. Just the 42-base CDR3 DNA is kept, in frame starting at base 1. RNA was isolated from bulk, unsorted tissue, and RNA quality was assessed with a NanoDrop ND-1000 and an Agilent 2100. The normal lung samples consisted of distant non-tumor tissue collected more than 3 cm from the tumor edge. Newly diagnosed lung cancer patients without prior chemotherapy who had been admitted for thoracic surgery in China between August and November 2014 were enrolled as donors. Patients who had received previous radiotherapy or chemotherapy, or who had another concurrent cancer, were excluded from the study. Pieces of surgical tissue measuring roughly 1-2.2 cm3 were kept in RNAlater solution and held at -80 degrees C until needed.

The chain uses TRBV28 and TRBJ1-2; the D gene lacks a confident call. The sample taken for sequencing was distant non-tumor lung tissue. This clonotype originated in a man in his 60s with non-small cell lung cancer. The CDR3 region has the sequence CASSPLESKNGYTF. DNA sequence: TGTGCCAGCAGTCCACTAGAGAGCAAAAATGGCTACACGTTC.